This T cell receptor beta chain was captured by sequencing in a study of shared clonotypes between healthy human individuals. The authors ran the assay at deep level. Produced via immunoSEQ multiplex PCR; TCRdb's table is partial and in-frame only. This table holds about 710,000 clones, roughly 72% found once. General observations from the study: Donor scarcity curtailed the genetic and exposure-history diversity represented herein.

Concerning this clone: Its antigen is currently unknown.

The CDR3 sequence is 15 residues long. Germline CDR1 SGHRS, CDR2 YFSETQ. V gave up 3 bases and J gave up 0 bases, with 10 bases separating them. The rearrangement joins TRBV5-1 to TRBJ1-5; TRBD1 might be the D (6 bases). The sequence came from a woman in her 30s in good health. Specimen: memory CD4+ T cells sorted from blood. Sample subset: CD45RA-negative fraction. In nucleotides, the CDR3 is TGCGCCAGCAGCTGGGGGCCAAATAGCAATCAGCCCCAGCATTTT. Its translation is CASSWGPNSNQPQHF.